What follows describes a single TCR beta chain. As yet, its antigen is unknown. This entry belongs to a study of T cell responses to AZD1222 COVID-19 vaccine. Across the study: Second-dose schedules of about 4 or about 12 weeks were combined. Broader study findings: In a largely white British group with more females than males, clonal diversity was possibly underestimated. Epitopes outside B.1.351 and B.1.1.7 mutated regions reportedly drew nearly half of spike TCRs.

The protocol was immunoSEQ multiplex PCR, while the TCRdb copy is restricted to in-frame clones and leaves out a portion. The sample lists 90,000 to 150,000 clones, roughly 89% occurring once. CDR1 is LGHNT and CDR2 is FRNRAP in the germline V gene. The CDR3 covers 19 residues. V gave up 0 bases and J gave up 2 bases, with 22 bases separating them. Sequenced here: peripheral blood, sampled on day 0 of AZD1222 vaccination. The chain uses TRBV12-5 and TRBJ1-1, with D unclear. The receptor was isolated from an adult in good health. The chain's CDR3 is CASGLVRLTGRVINTEAFF. CDR3 bases: TGTGCTAGTGGTTTGGTCCGGCTGACGGGAAGGGTGATCAACACTGAAGCTTTCTTT.